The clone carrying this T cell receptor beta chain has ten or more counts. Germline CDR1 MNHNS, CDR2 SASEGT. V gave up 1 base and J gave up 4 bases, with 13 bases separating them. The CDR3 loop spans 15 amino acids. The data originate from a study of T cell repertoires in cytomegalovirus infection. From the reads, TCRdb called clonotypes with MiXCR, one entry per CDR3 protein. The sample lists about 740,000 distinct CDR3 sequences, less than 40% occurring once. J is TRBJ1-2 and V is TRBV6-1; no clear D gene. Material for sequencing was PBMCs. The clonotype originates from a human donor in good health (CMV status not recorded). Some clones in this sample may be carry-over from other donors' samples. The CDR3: CASSEVAPGPYGYTF. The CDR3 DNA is TGTGCCAGCAGTGAAGTGGCCCCGGGTCCCTATGGCTACACCTTC.